Listed here are 15 T cell receptor beta chains from one sample, sequenced in a study of CD8 T cells in Susac syndrome. RNA, at roughly 0.5 to 1 ug, was reverse transcribed with random hexamers. One entry per CDR3 protein results from TCRdb running MiXCR on the immunoSEQ multiplex PCR reads. The sample holds 180,000 or so distinct CDR3 sequences, around 95% seen once. The material sequenced was CD4+ T cells from PBMCs. The source is a human donor with multiple sclerosis.

CDR3 region: CSVAVVTGNEAFF. DNA of the CDR3: TGCAGCGTTGCCGTAGTGACGGGGAATGAAGCTTTCTTT. The rearrangement uses TRBV29-1 and TRBJ1-1; unclear D gene. With 4 bases removed from V and 7 bases from J, the gap between germline ends came to 16 bases. From germline, CDR1 is SQVTM and CDR2 ANQGSEA. The CDR3 contains 13 residues.

The CDR3 nucleotides are TGCGCCAGCAGCTTGACTGGGGGAGATCAGCCCCAGCATTTT. It yields the protein CASSLTGGDQPQHF. This chain links TRBV5-1 with TRBJ1-5; D possibly corresponds to TRBD1 (5 bases). This CDR3 spans 14 amino acids. Looked up from germline, CDR1 is SGHRS and CDR2 is YFSETQ. The V end was cut by 1 base, the J end by 5 bases, with 10 bases between.

This clonotype came up once. The V and J genes are TRBV2 and TRBJ2-5; D might be TRBD1 (5 bases). CDR1 is SNHLY, CDR2 FYNNEI, per germline. V lost 5 bases and J lost 1, with 11 bases in between. The CDR3 is made up of 14 amino acids. The CDR3 is CASSWVTAQETQYF. DNA for the CDR3: TGTGCCAGCAGTTGGGTGACAGCCCAAGAGACCCAGTACTTC.

This clonotype has only one observation. The V and J genes are TRBV12-5 and TRBJ2-1; 11 positions match TRBD2. The CDR3 has 17 residues. The germline CDR1 and CDR2 sequences are LGHNT and FRNRAP. V was clipped by 6 bases and J by 8 bases; unmatched bases: 15. CDR3 coding DNA: TGTGCTAGTGGCCGTGACCCGGGACTAGCGGCTCAGGATGAGCAGTTCTTC. This gives the protein CASGRDPGLAAQDEQFF. Based on the CDR3 plus reference TRBV12-5 and TRBJ2-1, the full variable domain is DARVTQTPRHKVTEMGQEVTMRCQPILGHNTVFWYRQTMMQGLELLAYFRNRAPLDDSGMPKDRFSAEMPDATLATLKIQPSEPRDSAVYFCASGRDPGLAAQDEQFFGPGTRLTVL.

The genes are TRBV5-4 and TRBJ2-5; 9 bases fit TRBD1. This CDR3 is built from 15 residues. The germline V gene encodes CDR1 SGHNT and CDR2 YYREEE (reference sequence). Trimming took 4 bases from V and 5 from J; bases not matched to a gene: 9. The CDR3 region has the DNA TGTGCCAGCAGCATTCCCGGGACAGGGATGGAGACCCAGTACTTC. Encoded protein: CASSIPGTGMETQYF.

The chain has TRBV27 and TRBJ2-3; D unclear. The CDR3 totals 18 residues. Deletions cut 3 bases from V and 0 bases from J, with 19 bases between. The germline V gene has CDR1 MNHEY and CDR2 SMNVEV (reference sequence). The CDR3 sequence is CASSFDTPGRSSTDTQYF. In nucleotides, the CDR3 is TGTGCCAGCAGTTTTGATACCCCCGGGCGGTCTAGCACAGATACGCAGTATTTT.

The rearrangement links TRBV30 to TRBJ2-1; D tentatively fits TRBD1 or TRBD2 (6 bases each). The CDR3 runs to 13 residues. V lost 0 bases to trimming and J lost 10 bases, with 13 bases between them. The germline CDR1 and CDR2 sequences are GTSNPN and SVGIG (reference sequence). DNA for the CDR3: TGTGCCTGGAGTGTAGGGGGGCGTCGCGAGCAGTTCTTC. Amino acid sequence: CAWSVGGRREQFF.

The rearrangement joins TRBV5-1 to TRBJ1-1; 7 bases line up with TRBD1. The J segment lost 3 bases and the V segment lost 4 bases, leaving 6 bases of the junction unmatched. CDR1 and CDR2 (germline): SGHRS, YFSETQ. This CDR3 is 14 amino acids long. The CDR3 nucleotides read TGCGCCAGCAGCCGAACAGGGGTGGACACTGAAGCTTTCTTT. It yields the protein CASSRTGVDTEAFF.

The chain's CDR3 is CASSYGVVSYEQYF. For the CDR3, the DNA is TGTGCCAGTAGTTATGGCGTAGTCTCCTACGAGCAGTACTTC. V and J are TRBV19 and TRBJ2-7, with D hard to call. V was pared by 5 bases and J by 0 bases, with 11 bases between. The CDR3 contains 14 residues. Per the germline V gene, CDR1 is LNHDA and CDR2 is SQIVND (reference sequence).

The CDR3 DNA follows: TGCAGTGGTGCGATCACAGATACGCAGTATTTT. Its translation is CSGAITDTQYF. V usage is TRBV20-1 and J usage is TRBJ2-3; D gene unclear. The CDR3 is 11 amino acids. Germline V gives CDR1 DFQATT, CDR2 SNEGSKA (reference sequence). V was cut by 7 bases and J by 2 bases, with 7 bases left in between.

The V and J genes are TRBV2 and TRBJ1-2, with TRBD1 matching over 8 bases. The CDR3 spans 16 residues. Per germline, CDR1 SNHLY and CDR2 FYNNEI. V trimming: 2 bases; J trimming: 6 bases; junction bases outside the gene matches: 11. DNA for the CDR3: TGTGCCAGCAGTGAATCTCCGGGGCAGGGGGCAAATGGCTACACCTTC. It translates to CASSESPGQGANGYTF. Filled out from reference TRBV2 and TRBJ1-2, the complete variable domain reads EPEVTQTPSHQVTQMGQEVILRCVPISNHLYFYWYRQILGQKVEFLVSFYNNEISEKSEIFDDQFSVERPDGSNFTLKIRSTKLEDSAMYFCASSESPGQGANGYTFGSGTRLTVV.

This clonotype was detected only once. The V and J genes are TRBV2 and TRBJ2-4; the D is unclear. Between the trimmed V and J ends, which lost 5 bases and 6 bases, there was a span of 5 bases. CDR3 length: 11 residues. Germline-derived CDR1 and CDR2 are SNHLY and FYNNEI. The CDR3 spells CASSLINIQYF. The CDR3 nucleotides read TGTGCCAGCAGTCTGATAAACATTCAGTACTTC.

This chain links TRBV4-1 with TRBJ2-2; D might be TRBD1 (5 bases). The CDR3 extends over 17 amino acids. Germline V gene lookup returns CDR1 MGHRA and CDR2 YSYEKL. The V end lost 5 bases, the J end lost 5 bases, and 21 bases lay between the germline ends. CDR3 bases: TGCGCCAGCAGCAGTGCAGGGTCTTGGGGTCATACCGGGGAGCTGTTTTTT. Amino acid sequence: CASSSAGSWGHTGELFF.

The V gene is TRBV9, the J gene TRBJ2-6; D unresolved. Germline loops: CDR1 SGDLS, CDR2 YYNGEE. V dropped 4 bases and J dropped 4 bases, with 18 bases sitting between them. The CDR3 loop spans 17 amino acids. The CDR3 here is CASSLNSYSLGANVLTF. The CDR3 DNA sequence: TGTGCCAGCAGCCTTAACTCTTATTCGTTGGGGGCCAACGTCCTGACTTTC.

This chain joins TRBV12-3 or TRBV12-4 and TRBJ1-1, with 8 positions matching TRBD1. CDR3 size: 14 residues. Unmatched junction bases numbered 6, after V lost 6 bases and J lost 3 bases. The CDR3 DNA follows: TGTGCCAGCAGCCCTACGACAGGGGACACTGAAGCTTTCTTT. Encoded protein: CASSPTTGDTEAFF.